These T cell receptor beta chains were read from a single sample in a study of T cell responses to AZD1222 COVID-19 vaccine. Clones were read by immunoSEQ multiplex PCR, and TCRdb kept only the in-frame ones, dropping some. The repertoire includes about 160,000 clones, more than 85% of them detected once, and approximately 3.5% sits in the top ten. Sequencing used peripheral blood, obtained 28 days after the second AZD1222 dose. All receptors derive from an adult who received the AZD1222 COVID-19 vaccine. Both conserved end residues are part of each CDR3. Each record gives: D gene, V gene, clone size, J gene, CDR3 DNA, CDR3 protein. A D gene is named only where the DNA matches it firmly. Clone size appears in some rows only: once, few, many, or a class for an expanded clone.

d_call: TRBD1
v_call: TRBV13
clone_size: .
j_call: TRBJ2-1
cdr3_nt: TGTGCCAGCAGCTTAGTGTTGGGGACAGGGATTAACAATGAGCAGTTCTTC
cdr3_aa: CASSLVLGTGINNEQFF

d_call: .
v_call: TRBV12-5
clone_size: .
j_call: TRBJ2-3
cdr3_nt: TGTGCTAGTGGGGGATCCGGGATTAGCACAGATACGCAGTATTTT
cdr3_aa: CASGGSGISTDTQYF

d_call: .
v_call: TRBV11-2
clone_size: .
j_call: TRBJ2-1
cdr3_nt: TGTGCCAGCAGCTTAGATCGGACCAGTAATGAGCAGTTCTTC
cdr3_aa: CASSLDRTSNEQFF

d_call: TRBD1
v_call: TRBV5-8
clone_size: .
j_call: TRBJ1-1
cdr3_nt: TGTGCCAGCAGCTTGAGGACAGGGACAATGTCTGAAGCTTTCTTT
cdr3_aa: CASSLRTGTMSEAFF

d_call: .
v_call: TRBV5-5
clone_size: medium-sized
j_call: TRBJ1-2
cdr3_nt: TGTGCCAGCAGCCCGGGGCCAAAGGGCTACACCTTC
cdr3_aa: CASSPGPKGYTF

d_call: TRBD1
v_call: TRBV18
clone_size: .
j_call: TRBJ2-1
cdr3_nt: TGTGCCAGCTCACCAAACAGGGGAGTTAGCTCCTACAATGAGCAGTTCTTC
cdr3_aa: CASSPNRGVSSYNEQFF

d_call: TRBD2
v_call: TRBV30
clone_size: .
j_call: TRBJ2-1
cdr3_nt: TGTGCCTGGCTACCCGGGGGAGGGTACAATGAGCAGTTCTTC
cdr3_aa: CAWLPGGGYNEQFF

d_call: .
v_call: TRBV24-1
clone_size: .
j_call: TRBJ1-3
cdr3_nt: TGTGCCACCAGTGATCAGGAGGCTGGAAACACCATATATTTT
cdr3_aa: CATSDQEAGNTIYF

d_call: .
v_call: TRBV6-5
clone_size: .
j_call: TRBJ2-1
cdr3_nt: TGTGCCAGCACGGCGGGGGCGTACAATGAGCAGTTCTTC
cdr3_aa: CASTAGAYNEQFF

d_call: TRBD2
v_call: TRBV16
clone_size: once
j_call: TRBJ2-1
cdr3_nt: TGTGCCAGCAGCCCCAACCGGGAGGGGGATGAGCAGTTCTTC
cdr3_aa: CASSPNREGDEQFF

d_call: .
v_call: TRBV9
clone_size: .
j_call: TRBJ1-2
cdr3_nt: TGTGCCAGCAGCTCTCGGAGGGTGACAGGCGCCGGGTCGGAGGGCTATGGCTACACCTTC
cdr3_aa: CASSSRRVTGAGSEGYGYTF

d_call: .
v_call: TRBV3-1/TRBV3-2
clone_size: .
j_call: TRBJ1-3
cdr3_nt: TGTGCCAGCAGCCGCGGTACCTTCGGAAACACCATATATTTT
cdr3_aa: CASSRGTFGNTIYF

d_call: .
v_call: TRBV10-2
clone_size: .
j_call: TRBJ1-4
cdr3_nt: TGCGCCAGCAAACCGGGTGATGAAAAACTGTTTTTT
cdr3_aa: CASKPGDEKLFF

d_call: .
v_call: TRBV24-1
clone_size: .
j_call: TRBJ1-2
cdr3_nt: TGTGCCACCAGTGATGGACCGACGGGTGGCTATGGCTACACCTTC
cdr3_aa: CATSDGPTGGYGYTF

d_call: .
v_call: TRBV18
clone_size: .
j_call: TRBJ1-1
cdr3_nt: TGTGCCAGCTCACCACCTTTAGGGGCGTGGACTGAAGCTTTCTTT
cdr3_aa: CASSPPLGAWTEAFF

d_call: .
v_call: TRBV5-8
clone_size: .
j_call: TRBJ1-3
cdr3_nt: TGTGCCAGCAGCTTGGCCACCTTCTCTGGAAACACCATATATTTT
cdr3_aa: CASSLATFSGNTIYF

d_call: TRBD2
v_call: TRBV12-3/TRBV12-4
clone_size: .
j_call: TRBJ2-7
cdr3_nt: TGTGCCAGCAGCCACACTAGCGGGAGGGCCCCCGACTTC
cdr3_aa: CASSHTSGRAPDF

d_call: .
v_call: TRBV19
clone_size: .
j_call: TRBJ1-3
cdr3_nt: TGTGCCAGTAGTCCGAGGACTCGGGAAAACACCATATATTTT
cdr3_aa: CASSPRTRENTIYF

d_call: .
v_call: TRBV28
clone_size: .
j_call: TRBJ1-1
cdr3_nt: TGTGCCACGAGGGAGCCTAACACTGAAGCTTTCTTT
cdr3_aa: CATREPNTEAFF

d_call: .
v_call: TRBV30
clone_size: .
j_call: TRBJ1-1
cdr3_nt: TGTGCCTCCTCCGGTGGGACTGAAGCTTTCTTT
cdr3_aa: CASSGGTEAFF

d_call: .
v_call: TRBV5-1
clone_size: .
j_call: TRBJ2-7
cdr3_nt: TGCGCCAGCAGCTTGGAGAGGGTTAATGGCGAGCAGTACTTC
cdr3_aa: CASSLERVNGEQYF

d_call: .
v_call: TRBV19
clone_size: .
j_call: TRBJ1-5
cdr3_nt: TGTGCCAGTAGTATTGGGGGTGGACAGCCCCAGCATTTT
cdr3_aa: CASSIGGGQPQHF

d_call: .
v_call: TRBV6-1
clone_size: once
j_call: TRBJ1-5
cdr3_nt: TGTGCCAGCAGTGAAGGGGGGACAAATAGCAATCAGCCCCAGCATTTT
cdr3_aa: CASSEGGTNSNQPQHF

d_call: .
v_call: TRBV5-4
clone_size: .
j_call: TRBJ2-7
cdr3_nt: TGTGCCAGCAGCTTGCCACAATCTTACGAGCAGTACTTC
cdr3_aa: CASSLPQSYEQYF

d_call: .
v_call: TRBV5-8
clone_size: .
j_call: TRBJ1-2
cdr3_nt: TGTGCCAGCAGCTTATGGGGAAATTATGGCTACACCTTC
cdr3_aa: CASSLWGNYGYTF

d_call: TRBD1
v_call: TRBV3-1/TRBV3-2
clone_size: .
j_call: TRBJ1-1
cdr3_nt: TGTGCCAGCAGCCAAGCGCTGACAGGGGGGGCTTTCTTT
cdr3_aa: CASSQALTGGAFF

d_call: TRBD1
v_call: TRBV7-8
clone_size: .
j_call: TRBJ1-5
cdr3_nt: TGTGCCAGCAGCCCCCGAGAGTCAGGGGGCCTTAGCAATCAGCCCCAGCATTTT
cdr3_aa: CASSPRESGGLSNQPQHF

d_call: .
v_call: TRBV24-1
clone_size: .
j_call: TRBJ2-6
cdr3_nt: TGTGCCACCAGTGATCCCCAGGGAAGCTCTGGGGCCAACGTCCTGACTTTC
cdr3_aa: CATSDPQGSSGANVLTF

d_call: .
v_call: TRBV11-2
clone_size: .
j_call: TRBJ2-7
cdr3_nt: TGTGCCAGCAGCTTAGAGGCGTCGGACACCTACGAGCAGTACTTC
cdr3_aa: CASSLEASDTYEQYF